Listed below are T cell receptor beta chains from one sample, sequenced in a study of neoadjuvant anti-PD-1 for oral cavity cancer. The assay was immunoSEQ multiplex PCR, and TCRdb's table has in-frame clones only and misses some. The table lists over 11,000 clones, roughly four fifths of them singletons. Sample: PBMCs, taken after nivolumab (anti-PD-1) treatment. These receptors originate from a person aged 35 to 85 with oral cavity squamous cell carcinoma. Both conserved end residues are part of each CDR3. A D gene is named only where the DNA matches it firmly. Size tells how often a clone was seen (once, few, many) or the class of an expanded clone, and some rows leave it out.

j_call v_call d_call clone_size cdr3_aa cdr3_nt
TRBJ1-2 TRBV4-1 NA NA CASSQGGLGLGGYTF TGCGCCAGCAGCCAAGGGGGGTTAGGCTTGGGTGGCTACACCTTC
TRBJ1-5 TRBV19 NA NA CASSIAQGRGQPQHF TGTGCCAGTAGTATAGCACAGGGTCGCGGCCAGCCCCAGCATTTT
TRBJ1-1 TRBV4-1 NA once CASSPRALRSTEAFF TGCGCCAGCAGCCCAAGAGCACTACGGAGCACTGAAGCTTTCTTT
TRBJ2-1 TRBV5-1 NA once CASSLKVRASNEQFF TGCGCCAGCAGCTTGAAGGTTAGGGCTTCCAATGAGCAGTTCTTC
TRBJ1-2 TRBV7-2 TRBD1 NA CASKDRVYGYTF TGTGCCAGCAAGGACAGGGTCTATGGCTACACCTTC
TRBJ2-5 TRBV4-2 NA NA CASSQAHPDKETQYF TGTGCCAGCAGCCAAGCCCACCCTGATAAAGAGACCCAGTACTTC
TRBJ2-7 TRBV9 NA few CASSAGQGNYEQYF TGTGCCAGCAGCGCAGGTCAGGGGAACTACGAGCAGTACTTC
TRBJ1-6 TRBV7-9 NA few CASTQGVSSYNSPLHF TGTGCCAGCACTCAAGGGGTTAGCTCCTATAATTCACCCCTCCACTTT
TRBJ2-5 TRBV7-2 NA NA CASSLARGSGGETQYF TGTGCCAGCAGCTTAGCTCGGGGGAGCGGTGGGGAGACCCAGTACTTC
TRBJ1-1 TRBV28 NA NA CASHLWGNTEAFF TGTGCCAGCCATTTGTGGGGGAACACTGAAGCTTTCTTT
TRBJ2-2 TRBV5-1 TRBD2 NA CASSFSSGIAGELFF TGCGCCAGCAGTTTTTCTAGCGGGATCGCCGGGGAGCTGTTTTTT
TRBJ2-5 TRBV7-9 NA NA CASSLRLGQETQYF TGTGCCAGCAGCTTAAGGCTGGGTCAAGAGACCCAGTACTTC
TRBJ2-1 TRBV4-1 TRBD2 NA CASSQGGLAGVYPYNEQFF TGCGCCAGCAGCCAAGGGGGACTAGCGGGTGTCTACCCCTACAATGAGCAGTTCTTC
TRBJ1-6 TRBV6-5 NA NA CASSYEFGSLNSPLHF TGTGCCAGCAGTTACGAATTTGGCAGTCTAAACTCACCCCTCCACTTT
TRBJ1-1 TRBV29-1 NA NA CSVQGANTEAFF TGCAGCGTTCAGGGAGCGAACACTGAAGCTTTCTTT